The 2 T cell receptor beta chains presented below share a single source sample, sequenced in a study of PD-1 blockade in classical Hodgkin lymphoma. The assay was immunoSEQ multiplex PCR, and TCRdb's table has in-frame clones only and misses some. The sample holds 25,000 to 30,000 clones, 85% to 90% seen once. Each patient relapsed following autologous stem cell transplantation, and prior brentuximab vedotin exposure differed. Thawed PBMCs were the source of CD8+ T cells, obtained through magnetic negative selection. Specimen: CD8+ T cells from blood, collected at baseline. The receptor set was obtained from a human donor with classical Hodgkin lymphoma.

The chain joins TRBV15 to TRBJ1-1; no reliable D call. The CDR3 runs 14 residues. Trimming left V 0 bases short and J 4 bases short, with 9 bases between. The germline CDR1 and CDR2 sequences are LNHNV and YYDKDF (reference sequence). CDR3 region: CATSRDGSITEAFF. CDR3 DNA sequence: TGTGCCACCAGCAGAGATGGAAGTATCACTGAAGCTTTCTTT.

V gene TRBV28 combines with J gene TRBJ1-1; 10 positions match TRBD1. This CDR3 comprises 18 residues. CDR1 is MDHEN, CDR2 SYDVKM, per germline. The trim removed 2 bases at V and 5 bases at J, leaving 14 bases unmatched. CDR3 nucleotides: TGTGCCAGCAGTTTAAGAACCCGGGACAGGGGCTCGTGGACTGAAGCTTTCTTT. Translating gives CASSLRTRDRGSWTEAFF.